A selection of T cell receptor beta chains follows, all from one sample in a study of cytomegalovirus exposure and HLA in healthy donors. Profiling relied on immunoSEQ multiplex PCR, and the TCRdb table lists in-frame clones only, not all of them. The sample comprises some 130,000 clones, about 80% of which are singletons, and just over 2.5% rests with the top ten. The source material was PBMCs. The receptors derive from a man younger than 45 in good health and CMV-seronegative. Both conserved end residues are part of each CDR3. D genes are given only for firm matches. Not every row has a clone size; where given, it reads once, few, many or a size class.

TRBV5-4	.	TRBJ2-1	.	TGTGCCAGCAGCTTGTTCGGGAGCGCCTACAATGAGCAGTTCTTC	CASSLFGSAYNEQFF
TRBV7-8	.	TRBJ2-5	once	TGTGCCAGCAGCTTAGATCGGGGTACGGAGACCCAGTACTTC	CASSLDRGTETQYF
TRBV5-1	.	TRBJ1-4	.	TGCGCCAGCAGCTTCTTCGACAGTATCAATGAAAAACTGTTTTTT	CASSFFDSINEKLFF
TRBV7-9	TRBD1	TRBJ1-3	few	TGTGCCAGCAGCAGAATGGGACAGCCCGGAAACACCATATATTTT	CASSRMGQPGNTIYF
TRBV6-5	TRBD2	TRBJ2-7	.	TGTGCCAGCACTCCATCGGGGCTAGCGGGCGAGCAGTACTTC	CASTPSGLAGEQYF
TRBV5-1	.	TRBJ1-1	.	TGCGCCAGCAGCTTTACCGGGATGAACACTGAAGCTTTCTTT	CASSFTGMNTEAFF
TRBV19	TRBD1	TRBJ2-1	.	TGTGCCAGTAGTATGCCAGACAGGGGTGCCTACAATGAGCAGTTCTTC	CASSMPDRGAYNEQFF
TRBV6-5	.	TRBJ1-2	.	TGTGCCAGCAGTTACTCGCGTAACACCGGGAACTATGGCTACACCTTC	CASSYSRNTGNYGYTF
TRBV25-1	.	TRBJ2-1	.	TGTGCCAGCAGTGTATACAGGGTTACCCCTAACAATGAGCAGTTCTTC	CASSVYRVTPNNEQFF
TRBV15	.	TRBJ2-7	.	TGTGCCACCAGTCGCAGGGGATACGAGCAGTACTTC	CATSRRGYEQYF
TRBV10-3	TRBD2	TRBJ2-1	.	TGTGCCATAGATAGCGGGATAAGGCCCTACAATGAGCAGTTCTTC	CAIDSGIRPYNEQFF
TRBV27	TRBD2	TRBJ2-1	.	TGTGCCAGCAGTTTTTTGGGACTAGTCCCCAATGAGCAGTTCTTC	CASSFLGLVPNEQFF
TRBV6-1	.	TRBJ2-1	.	TGTGCCAGCAGTGAACTCAACAGGGTTGTCAACAATGAGCAGTTCTTC	CASSELNRVVNNEQFF
TRBV27	.	TRBJ1-3	.	TGTGCCAGCCCAGGGAAACGAAACACCATATATTTT	CASPGKRNTIYF
TRBV7-2	TRBD2	TRBJ2-7	.	TGTGCCAGCAGCTTGGGACTAGCGGGGACCTACGAGCAGTACTTC	CASSLGLAGTYEQYF
TRBV7-9	.	TRBJ1-4	.	TGTGCCAGCAGCTTACGGGCAACTAATGAAAAACTGTTTTTT	CASSLRATNEKLFF
TRBV28	.	TRBJ1-2	.	TGTGCCAGCAGTTCTAGTCCGCTTAACTATGGCTACCCCTTC	CASSSSPLNYGYPF